One T cell receptor (beta chain) is described in this entry. Its antigen is undetermined. This sample was taken from a study of cytomegalovirus exposure and HLA in healthy donors. Study-level findings and limits: A later analysis found most CMV-associated TCR beta chains apparently HLA-restricted.

The CDR3 totals 13 residues. The germline V and J ends were trimmed by 5 bases and 6 bases, with 13 bases remaining between them. CDR1 SNHLY and CDR2 FYNNEI come from the germline V gene. PCR involved 60 Vbeta and 13 Jbeta primers. Sequenced by immunoSEQ multiplex PCR; TCRdb stores in-frame clones only, minus some. The sample lists under 250,000 clones, 75% to 90% seen once, with 0.71% in the top ten. The chain joins TRBV2 to TRBJ2-5; D perhaps matches TRBD2 (5 bases). The receptor was derived from a boy aged 2-9 years in good health and CMV-seronegative. Sequenced: PBMCs. The CDR3 DNA reads as TGTGCCAGCAGTACATTAAGGGAGCAGACCCAGTACTTC. Its translation: CASSTLREQTQYF.